Presented here are 18 T cell receptor beta chains from one specimen sequenced in a study of T cell responses to AZD1222 COVID-19 vaccine. Libraries were prepared by immunoSEQ multiplex PCR; TCRdb keeps only in-frame clonotypes and omits some of them. The sample lists 150,000 to 180,000 clones, around 85% occurring once. The material was peripheral blood, obtained on day 0 of MenACWY control vaccination. These receptors originate from an adult in good health.

The chain uses TRBV6-4 and TRBJ1-4; no firm D call. Germline CDR1 is MRHNA and CDR2 is SNTAGT. This CDR3 has 15 residues. With 6 bases removed from V and 0 bases from J, the gap between germline ends came to 11 bases. The DNA of the CDR3 is TGTGCCAGCAGCCAGACATTGGCAACTAATGAAAAACTGTTTTTT. Protein: CASSQTLATNEKLFF.

V usage is TRBV5-6 and J usage is TRBJ1-1; D unresolved. V lost 1 base and J lost 4, with 11 bases in between. This CDR3 is 14 amino acids long. The germline V gene has CDR1 SGHDT and CDR2 YYEEEE. CDR3 protein: CASSLSDRSTEAFF. The CDR3 DNA reads TGTGCCAGCAGCTTGTCGGACCGAAGCACTGAAGCTTTCTTT.

V and J are TRBV7-9 and TRBJ2-7; TRBD1 matches 7 bases. The V segment lost 2 bases and the J segment 7 bases; nucleotides outside the gene matches: 5. Germline CDR1 SEHNR, CDR2 FQNEAQ (reference sequence). The CDR3 length is 13 residues. The CDR3 nucleotides are TGTGCCAGCAGCTTAACCATGGGACAGGAGCAGTACGTC. The encoded protein is CASSLTMGQEQYV.

This chain connects TRBV5-4 to TRBJ1-2; D not resolved. Trimming removed 1 base from V and 6 bases from J, with 13 bases in between. The length of the CDR3 is 14 residues. The germline gives CDR1 SGHNT, CDR2 YYREEE (reference sequence). The CDR3 loop reads CASSLRNSHDGYTF. DNA of the CDR3: TGTGCCAGCAGCTTGCGGAACAGCCATGATGGCTACACCTTC.

The chain has TRBV30 and TRBJ1-5, with 8 bases fitting TRBD1. V shed 5 bases and J 4 bases; nucleotides not matched to a gene: 7. CDR1 is GTSNPN, CDR2 SVGIG, per germline (reference sequence). The CDR3 has 14 residues. CDR3 in amino acids: CAWGQGARNQPQHF. CDR3 nucleotides: TGTGCCTGGGGTCAGGGGGCGCGAAATCAGCCCCAGCATTTT.

The CDR3 DNA reads as TGTGCCAGCTCACTCGGCTATGAAGCTTTCTTT. This sequence encodes CASSLGYEAFF. This sequence joins TRBV18 and TRBJ1-1; D gene uncertain. Germline values: CDR1 KGHSH, CDR2 LQKENI. V was trimmed by 4 bases and J by 7 bases, leaving 7 bases between them. CDR3 size: 11 residues.

Comment on this clone: Distinct nucleotide sequences in the sample also encode this CDR3. The chain combines TRBV11-2 with TRBJ1-1; D is unclear. The V end lost 2 bases, the J end lost 0 bases, and 7 bases lay between the germline ends. The CDR3 is 14 amino acids. Per the germline V gene, CDR1 is SGHAT and CDR2 is FQNNGV. CDR3 nucleotides: TGTGCCAGCAGCTTATGGGAAATGAACACTGAAGCTTTCTTT. Its translation is CASSLWEMNTEAFF.

The J gene is TRBJ1-1, the V gene TRBV21-1. TRBV21-1 is a pseudogene segment. The CDR3 has 18 residues. Here the CDR3 reads CASPLRTGQGGSNTEAFF. DNA of the CDR3: TGTGCCAGCCCTCTAAGGACGGGGCAGGGAGGATCGAACACTGAAGCTTTCTTT.

V is TRBV5-4 and J is TRBJ2-2, with D perhaps TRBD1 or TRBD2 (7 bases each). The germline V gene encodes CDR1 SGHNT and CDR2 YYREEE (reference sequence). V lost 4 bases, J lost 2 bases, and 15 bases lay in between. The CDR3 sequence is 16 residues long. In DNA form, the CDR3 reads TGTGCCAGCAGCCAGGGGGGGCAGGTTAACACCGGGGAGCTGTTTTTT. Translating it yields CASSQGGQVNTGELFF.

This rearrangement joins TRBV6-4 to TRBJ2-7, with 13 bases lining up with TRBD2. This CDR3 comprises 13 residues. Unmatched junction bases numbered 4, after V lost 10 bases and J lost 4 bases. The germline V gene has CDR1 MRHNA and CDR2 SNTAGT. CDR3 amino acids: CAIGTSGTYEQYF. The CDR3 DNA sequence: TGTGCCATCGGGACTAGCGGGACGTACGAGCAGTACTTC.

This chain joins TRBV5-1 and TRBJ1-2, with D possibly matching TRBD1 (6 bases). This CDR3 is 17 amino acids long. Trimming cost V 4 bases and J 8 bases, with 27 bases left between them. In germline, CDR1 is SGHRS, CDR2 YFSETQ. DNA for the CDR3: TGCGCCAGCAGCGCTGACAGGAACCTTGGGCCTCTATGGGGCTACACCTTC. This encodes CASSADRNLGPLWGYTF.

V is TRBV7-2 and J is TRBJ2-2; 8 nucleotides line up with TRBD1. The germline CDR1 and CDR2 sequences are SGHTA and FQGNSA. V gave up 5 bases and J gave up 6 bases; unmatched junction bases: 5. CDR3 length equals 14 residues. CDR3 region: CASSRDRSPGELFF. In DNA form, the CDR3 reads TGTGCCAGCAGCCGGGACAGGTCTCCCGGGGAGCTGTTTTTT.

The chain carries TRBV12-3 or TRBV12-4 and TRBJ1-3; a weak D match, TRBD1 (6 bases). Deletions cut 7 bases from V and 3 bases from J, with 7 bases between. The CDR3 loop spans 12 amino acids. This CDR3 reads CASTQGGNTIYF. DNA for the CDR3: TGTGCCAGCACACAGGGTGGAAACACCATATATTTT.

On this clone itself: The junction departs from the called germline gene at one end, perhaps through a read error. The chain recombines TRBV7-9 with TRBJ2-2, with 12 bases matching TRBD2. Germline CDR1 SEHNR, CDR2 FQNEAQ (reference sequence). CDR3 size: 15 residues. The CDR3 region is CASSLAGGPTGELFF. The CDR3 nucleotides are TGTGCCAGCAGCCTAGCGGGGGGGCCCACCGGGGAGCTGTTTTTT.

This clone was seen once. The chain employs TRBV4-3 and TRBJ1-5, with unresolved D. The CDR3 has 13 residues. The germline CDR1 and CDR2 sequences are LGHNA and YSLEER. Trimming stripped 8 bases from V and 7 bases from J, with 15 bases between. The CDR3 spells CASSPRVGQPQHF. The CDR3 DNA is TGCGCCAGCTCCCCGAGGGTAGGGCAGCCCCAGCATTTT.

The chain carries TRBV5-4 and TRBJ1-2; no clear D gene. V was clipped by 0 bases and J by 5 bases, with 8 bases between them. The CDR3 runs to 13 residues. The germline V gene has CDR1 SGHNT and CDR2 YYREEE (reference sequence). CDR3 nucleotide sequence: TGTGCCAGCAGCTTGGACGGGGTATATGGCTACACCTTC. Translating gives CASSLDGVYGYTF.

A few counts support this clone. The CDR3 region has the DNA TGTGCCAGCAGTGAGCGAGGAACCAGGGGCTCCTACGAGCAGTACTTC. Amino acids: CASSERGTRGSYEQYF. This chain uses TRBV6-1 with TRBJ2-7; tentatively, D is TRBD1 (6 bases). This CDR3 comprises 16 residues. The V gene's germline CDR1 is MNHNS and CDR2 SASEGT. Between the trimmed V and J ends, which lost 3 bases and 0 bases, there was a span of 15 bases.

The chain uses TRBV2 and TRBJ1-4; TRBD1 agrees at 10 bases. With V trimmed by 5 bases and J by 0 bases, 3 bases remained unmatched. The CDR3 length is 16 residues. Germline-derived CDR1 and CDR2 are SNHLY and FYNNEI. The chain's CDR3 is CASSPGQGSTNEKLFF. As DNA, the CDR3 is TGTGCCAGCAGTCCGGGACAGGGGTCAACTAATGAAAAACTGTTTTTT.